These 7 T cell receptor beta chains originate from one sample sequenced in a study of spatial heterogeneity in lung cancer. Regarding time point: sample taken at primary tumor resection. One entry per CDR3 protein results from TCRdb running MiXCR on the 5' RACE reads. The repertoire holds over 800 distinct CDR3 sequences, with roughly 36% as singletons. The source was normal lung tissue next to the tumor, collected at surgery. The origin of the receptors is a male donor with early-stage non-small cell lung cancer.

The chain uses TRBV27 and TRBJ2-7; 14 bases map to TRBD2. After removal of 10 bases from V and 4 bases from J, the junction contained 9 bases not matched to a gene. The germline CDR1 and CDR2 sequences are MNHEY and SMNVEV (reference sequence). This CDR3 comprises 15 residues. Written as DNA, the CDR3 is TGTGCCACGTGGGGGACTAGCGGGAGTGGGTACGAGCAGTACTTC. Translating it yields CATWGTSGSGYEQYF.

The sample holds a few counts of this clonotype. The chain links TRBV28 to TRBJ2-1; a possible D gene is TRBD2 (5 bases). This CDR3 has 16 amino acids. The V end lost 2 bases, the J end lost 0 bases, and 11 bases lay between the germline ends. Looked up from germline, CDR1 is MDHEN and CDR2 is SYDVKM. The CDR3 spells CASSLPLARSYNEQFF. CDR3 sequence (DNA): TGTGCCAGCAGTTTACCATTAGCGCGCTCCTACAATGAGCAGTTCTTC. Variable domain in full (rest from reference TRBV28 and TRBJ2-1): DVKVTQSSRYLVKRTGEKVFLECVQDMDHENMFWYRQDPGLGLRLIYFSYDVKMKEKGDIPEGYSVSREKKERFSLILESASTNQTSMYLCASSLPLARSYNEQFFGPGTRLTVL.

This clonotype was counted only a few times. The rearrangement links TRBV6-5 to TRBJ1-1, with TRBD1 matching 8 bases. V was clipped by 0 bases and J by 5 bases; unmatched bases: 20. This CDR3 spans 20 amino acids. CDR1 and CDR2 from the germline V gene are MNHEY and SVGAGI. The CDR3 here is CASSYSSPPWTGSPWTEAFF. The CDR3 DNA is TGTGCCAGCAGTTACTCGAGTCCCCCATGGACAGGGTCCCCGTGGACTGAAGCTTTCTTT.

The chain joins TRBV7-9 to TRBJ1-4; 8 positions match TRBD1. V gave up 3 bases and J gave up 7 bases; unmatched junction bases: 4. Germline CDR1 and CDR2: SEHNR and FQNEAQ (reference sequence). The CDR3 sequence is 14 residues long. The DNA for the CDR3 is TGTGCCAGCAGCTTCCGACAGGGGCGTGAAAAACTGTTTTTT. Encoded protein: CASSFRQGREKLFF.

This clonotype turned up a few times. J is TRBJ2-7 and V is TRBV25-1; 9 nucleotides line up with TRBD1. The CDR3 loop spans 15 amino acids. CDR1 is MGHDK, CDR2 SYGVNS, per germline. After removal of 3 bases from V and 3 bases from J, the junction contained 6 bases not matched to a gene. CDR3 in amino acids: CASSDLDRGYYEQYF. The CDR3 DNA sequence: TGTGCCAGCAGTGACCTGGACAGGGGTTACTACGAGCAGTACTTC.

This chain links TRBV3-1 with TRBJ2-5, with D unclear. Deletions cut 2 bases from V and 4 bases from J, with 8 bases between. Germline lookup yields CDR1 LGHDT and CDR2 YNNKEL (reference sequence). CDR3 size: 13 residues. CDR3 sequence (DNA): TGTGCCAGCAGCCAACGGGTTATAGAGACCCAGTACTTC. Translated: CASSQRVIETQYF.

By share of the sample, this clonotype is large. V gene TRBV20-1 combines with J gene TRBJ1-6; D is unclear. Trimming removed 7 bases at V and 10 bases at J, with 14 bases between. Per the germline V gene, CDR1 is DFQATT and CDR2 is SNEGSKA (reference sequence). The CDR3 runs 12 residues. The CDR3 bases are TGCAGTGGCAGGCGGTGGGAGTCACCCCTCCACTTT. This sequence encodes CSGRRWESPLHF.